Listed here are 19 T cell receptor beta chains from one sample, sequenced in a study of T cell responses to AZD1222 COVID-19 vaccine (dated by TCRdb to the early 2020s). The time point label here, explained by the study, means: about 28 days (+/-7) after the second vaccine dose. Library preparation employed the immunoSEQ multiplex PCR assay. Imported from immuneACCESS, the table was reduced by TCRdb to in-frame sequences with V and J called. These copies leave out some clones; in studies compared against another copy, an unresolved V gene accounts for under half, and the cause of the remainder is not known. This sample gives about 82,000 clones in total; roughly 88% of them show up just once. The top ten clonotypes cover about 12% of the sample. The specimen comprised peripheral blood, sampled 28 days after the second AZD1222 dose. These receptors were obtained from an adult who received the AZD1222 COVID-19 vaccine.

The rearrangement uses TRBV28 and TRBJ1-5, with D uncertain. The V end was cut by 2 bases, the J end by 7 bases, with 12 bases between. There are 14 residues in the CDR3. Germline V gene lookup returns CDR1 MDHEN and CDR2 SYDVKM. CDR3 nucleotides: TGTGCCAGCAGTTTAATATCAAGCGACCAGCCCCAGCATTTT. Translating gives CASSLISSDQPQHF. The whole variable domain, filled in from reference TRBV28 and TRBJ1-5, reads DVKVTQSSRYLVKRTGEKVFLECVQDMDHENMFWYRQDPGLGLRLIYFSYDVKMKEKGDIPEGYSVSREKKERFSLILESASTNQTSMYLCASSLISSDQPQHFGDGTRLSIL.

The rearrangement links TRBV6-2 or TRBV6-3 to TRBJ1-5; 7 bases agree with TRBD1. V shed 6 bases and J 2 bases; nucleotides not matched to a gene: 4. This CDR3 contains 14 residues. The V gene's germline CDR1 is MNHEY and CDR2 SVGEGT. The CDR3 DNA is TGTGCCAGCAGCATCCAGGGGGGCAATCAGCCCCAGCATTTT. Amino acids: CASSIQGGNQPQHF.

The V call is TRBV4-3, the J call TRBJ2-7; D unresolved. The CDR3 is 15 residues long. Trimming removed 0 bases from V and 0 bases from J, with 9 bases in between. Germline lookup yields CDR1 LGHNA and CDR2 YSLEER. CDR3: CASSQDRFNSYEQYF. CDR3 in DNA: TGCGCCAGCAGCCAAGACCGGTTCAACTCCTACGAGCAGTACTTC.

This chain uses TRBV5-6 with TRBJ2-1; D possibly corresponds to TRBD2 (5 bases). The V end was cut by 4 bases, the J end by 6 bases, with 14 bases between. The CDR3 spans 14 residues. Germline CDR1 is SGHDT and CDR2 is YYEEEE. The CDR3 coding sequence is TGTGCCAGCAGCGTAGGTAGGAGCGGCAATGAGCAGTTCTTC. Protein: CASSVGRSGNEQFF.

V usage is TRBV7-3 and J usage is TRBJ2-1; 7 nucleotides align to TRBD2. Germline V CDR1 and CDR2: SGHTA, FQGTGA. Trimming removed 5 bases from V and 4 bases from J; junction bases left unmatched: 8. The CDR3 is made up of 15 amino acids. This CDR3 is CASSAGLVSYNEQFF. CDR3 nucleotides: TGTGCCAGCAGCGCAGGACTAGTAAGTTACAATGAGCAGTTCTTC.

The chain couples TRBV7-9 to TRBJ1-2; D is undetermined. V lost 1 base, J lost 0 bases, and 12 bases lay in between. This CDR3 region has 16 residues. Per the germline V gene, CDR1 is SEHNR and CDR2 is FQNEAQ (reference sequence). The CDR3 spells CASSLGSAASNYGYTF. CDR3 nucleotide sequence: TGTGCCAGCAGCTTAGGTTCGGCAGCCTCTAACTATGGCTACACCTTC.

This clone was observed once. The rearrangement links TRBV6-1 to TRBJ1-1; 7 bases fit TRBD1. The CDR3 contains 14 residues. J was trimmed by 10 bases and V by 7 bases; bases with no gene match: 15. The germline V gene encodes CDR1 MNHNS and CDR2 SASEGT. The CDR3 region is CASTHRGQGILAFF. CDR3 nucleotides: TGTGCCAGCACCCACAGGGGTCAGGGTATATTAGCTTTCTTT.

The chain has TRBV24-1 and TRBJ1-5; 7 nucleotides agree with TRBD1. After removal of 6 bases from V and 3 bases from J, the junction contained 4 bases not matched to a gene. CDR3 size: 14 residues. Germline loops: CDR1 KGHDR, CDR2 SFDVKD. The DNA of the CDR3 is TGTGCCACCAGTCAGGGACAGTACAATCAGCCCCAGCATTTT. It is translated as CATSQGQYNQPQHF.

This sequence joins TRBV4-2 and TRBJ2-3, with 9 bases fitting TRBD2. The CDR3 has 18 amino acids. The V gene end was trimmed by 0 bases and the J gene end by 3 bases; junction bases not matched to a gene: 10. Germline V gene data show CDR1 as LGHNA and CDR2 as YNFKEQ. In DNA form, the CDR3 reads TGTGCCAGCAGCCAAGATATTAAGGCTAGCGGGAAAACAGATACGCAGTATTTT. Amino acid sequence: CASSQDIKASGKTDTQYF.

This chain connects TRBV19 to TRBJ1-2; D is undetermined. V gave up 1 base and J gave up 3 bases, with 9 bases separating them. CDR3 length: 14 residues. Germline CDR1 is LNHDA and CDR2 is SQIVND (reference sequence). The CDR3 loop is CASSIVPIYYGYTF. The CDR3 DNA follows: TGTGCCAGTAGTATAGTCCCCATTTACTATGGCTACACCTTC.

This chain uses TRBV19 with TRBJ2-2; D ambiguous. The germline V and J ends were trimmed by 7 bases and 1 base, with 13 bases remaining between them. This CDR3 comprises 15 residues. The germline CDR1 and CDR2 sequences are LNHDA and SQIVND (reference sequence). The CDR3 region is CASKVQQLNTGELFF. The DNA for the CDR3 is TGTGCCAGTAAGGTACAACAGCTGAACACCGGGGAGCTGTTTTTT.

A few counts support this clone. This chain uses TRBV5-1 with TRBJ1-6; 9 positions match TRBD1. The V gene's germline CDR1 is SGHRS and CDR2 YFSETQ. The CDR3 extends over 16 amino acids. V was clipped by 0 bases and J by 7 bases; unmatched bases: 5. Here the CDR3 reads CASSLALGQGNSPLHF. The CDR3 region has the DNA TGCGCCAGCAGCTTGGCCTTGGGACAGGGCAATTCACCCCTCCACTTT.

V gene TRBV11-3 combines with J gene TRBJ1-6, with unresolved D. The CDR3 contains 18 residues. Germline V gene lookup returns CDR1 SGHNT and CDR2 YENEEA. V was pared by 0 bases and J by 0 bases, with 12 bases between. Here the CDR3 reads CASSLDPLRASYNSPLHF. The CDR3 region has the DNA TGTGCCAGCAGCTTAGACCCACTCCGCGCCTCCTATAATTCACCCCTCCACTTT. Looking up the rest from reference TRBV11-3 and TRBJ1-6 gives the full variable domain: EAGVVQSPRYKIIEKKQPVAFWCNPISGHNTLYWYLQNLGQGPELLIRYENEEAVDDSQLPKDRFSAERLKGVDSTLKIQPAELGDSAVYLCASSLDPLRASYNSPLHFGNGTRLTVT.

CDR3 bases: TGTGCCAGCAGCTTTCAAGTCTACGAGCAGTACTTC. It codes for CASSFQVYEQYF. The chain recombines TRBV7-9 with TRBJ2-7; D unresolved. This CDR3 region has 12 residues. The germline V gene encodes CDR1 SEHNR and CDR2 FQNEAQ (reference sequence). V lost 3 bases to trimming and J lost 3 bases, with 6 bases between them.

This chain joins TRBV10-3 and TRBJ2-5; possibly TRBD1 for D (5 bases). V lost 7 bases and J 1 base, leaving 10 bases between the germline ends. Germline V gene sequence: CDR1 ENHRY, CDR2 SYGVKD. The CDR3 is made up of 13 amino acids. The CDR3 nucleotides are TGTGCCATCACGTCGGACACCCAAGAGACCCAGTACTTC. The encoded protein is CAITSDTQETQYF.

The J gene is TRBJ1-6, the V gene TRBV2; 8 bases are shared with TRBD1. The CDR3 totals 15 residues. The germline V gene has CDR1 SNHLY and CDR2 FYNNEI. The J segment lost 7 bases and the V segment lost 4 bases, leaving 6 bases of the junction unmatched. The chain's CDR3 is CASSVETGANSPLHF. CDR3 DNA: TGTGCCAGCAGTGTGGAGACAGGGGCGAATTCACCCCTCCACTTT.

The CDR3 sequence is CASSPGSETEAFF. The CDR3 DNA is TGTGCCAGCAGCCCGGGCAGTGAGACTGAAGCTTTCTTT. The chain employs TRBV9 and TRBJ1-1; D gene ambiguous. Germline values: CDR1 SGDLS, CDR2 YYNGEE. V was pared by 4 bases and J by 5 bases, with 12 bases between. CDR3 length: 13 residues.

This chain links TRBV28 with TRBJ1-6, with D unclear. The ends were cut back, 10 bases at V and 0 bases at J, with 10 bases in the middle. CDR1 is MDHEN and CDR2 is SYDVKM in the germline V gene. The CDR3 is 14 amino acids. CDR3 sequence reads: CATSASSYNSPLHF. CDR3 nucleotide sequence: TGTGCCACCTCAGCCAGCTCCTATAATTCACCCCTCCACTTT.

V gene TRBV11-2 combines with J gene TRBJ2-1; TRBD2 aligns across 12 bases. The ends lost 10 bases at V and 7 bases at J; junction bases unmatched: 5. CDR3 length: 13 residues. Germline V gene sequence: CDR1 SGHAT, CDR2 FQNNGV. The CDR3 nucleotides are TGTGCCACAGGGCTAGCGGGAGGGAATGAGCAGTTCTTC. As protein: CATGLAGGNEQFF.